This TCR beta chain is from a study of regulatory T cells in long-lasting Graves disease. Findings and limits, study-wide: Persistent Graves' patients showed a TCR diversity that was lower than that of newly diagnosed ones.

This clonotype appeared many times. Its antigen is unidentified. Time point meaning: persistent/refractory GD, antithyroid drugs over 5 years with positive TRAb. Generation of the TCR library employed RNA extracted from PBMCs. The junction had 3 bases not matched to a gene; V was cut back by 4 bases and J by 5 bases. The germline V gene encodes CDR1 SGHAT and CDR2 FQNNGV. This CDR3 spans 13 amino acids. CDR3 regions were amplified by Arm-PCR using iRepertoire HTBI primers to build TCR beta libraries. TCRdb recomputed calls from the multiplex PCR reads with MiXCR, one row per CDR3 protein. The sample records a few hundred thousand distinct CDR3 sequences, about 23% being singletons.

Sample: peripheral blood mononuclear cells (PBMCs), taken when the disease was refractory, from a patient treated with antithyroid drugs. The source of this sequence is a woman aged 40-49 years with Graves disease. The chain carries TRBV11-2 and TRBJ2-5, with TRBD1 identical over 8 bases. CDR3: CASSSTGVETQYF. In DNA form, the CDR3 reads TGTGCCAGCAGCTCGACAGGGGTCGAGACCCAGTACTTC.